This TCR beta chain is drawn from a study of cytomegalovirus exposure and HLA in healthy donors. As for the study in general: There were 350 to 400 genotyped donors. Of these, roughly 86% fell in the genetic ancestry cluster associated with self-reported Caucasian donors.

As regards this clone: Its antigen is unknown.

Germline V lookup: CDR1 LNHDA, CDR2 SQIVND (reference sequence). This CDR3 region has 13 residues. V lost 2 bases to trimming and J lost 5 bases, with 6 bases between them. Primers for the PCR totalled 60 Vbeta and 13 Jbeta. The method was immunoSEQ multiplex PCR; TCRdb's version includes in-frame clones alone and lacks a portion of them. The sample shows about 150,000 clones, under 85% of them seen only once. Study findings and constraints: Reportedly, cytomegalovirus status was diagnosed with high sensitivity and specificity. It is likely that the observed cluster of highly shared sequence variants was a sequencing artifact. Among the most significant clusters, several appeared linked to common viral pathogens in a later analysis.

The chain couples TRBV19 to TRBJ2-2; D unclear. The sequenced material came from PBMCs. This receptor was identified in a man between 18 and 35 years old in good health and CMV-seronegative. The CDR3 sequence: CASSISVTGELFF. In nucleotides, the CDR3 is TGTGCCAGTAGTATATCTGTGACCGGGGAGCTGTTTTTT.